This T cell receptor beta chain was recorded in a study of blood T cell repertoires in COVID-19. The wider study: Italy, Spain and the United States were the sources of the convalescent and acute COVID-19 samples. In each case, the material was cDNA or gDNA derived from T cells, B-cell-depleted T cells, or PBMCs.

Original analysis: Amplification of reference gene primers was used by the study to estimate nucleated cell counts. Profiled with immunoSEQ multiplex PCR; TCRdb holds only in-frame clones, not every one. V, J and clone size derive from that table, while D and trimming were established from the DNA sequence. The sample has some 300,000 clones, just under 90% seen once; the top ten hold about 1.7%. Followed over time, Seattle patients had been enrolled while infection was active. Germline V gene data show CDR1 as SGHRS and CDR2 as YFSETQ. This CDR3 comprises 14 residues. V was cut by 0 bases and J by 13 bases, with 14 bases left in between.

The TCR sequence derives from a woman in her twenties or thirties with COVID-19, enrolled during active disease. The chain joins TRBV5-1 to TRBJ1-6; D remains unclear. The sample comprised peripheral blood. CDR3 loop: CASSLASGELPLHF. DNA of the CDR3: TGCGCCAGCAGCTTGGCAAGCGGGGAGTTGCCCCTCCACTTT.